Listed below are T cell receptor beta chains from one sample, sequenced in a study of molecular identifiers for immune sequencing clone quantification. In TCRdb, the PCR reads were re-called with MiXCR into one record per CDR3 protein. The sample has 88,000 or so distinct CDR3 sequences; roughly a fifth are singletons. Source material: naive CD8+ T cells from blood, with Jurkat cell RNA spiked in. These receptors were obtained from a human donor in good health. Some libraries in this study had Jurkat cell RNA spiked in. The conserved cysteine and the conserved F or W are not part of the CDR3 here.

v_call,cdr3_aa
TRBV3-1,ASSQGEGPYEQY
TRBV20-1,SARVDYEQY
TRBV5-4,ASSLGTSIYEQY
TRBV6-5,ASRLASAGVNTEAF
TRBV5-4,ASSLEQGPAYEQY
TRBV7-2,ASSLIAGGPEADTQY
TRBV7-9,ASSLVGQESYYGYT
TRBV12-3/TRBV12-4,ASSLLVHEQF
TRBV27,ASSLSSNQETQY
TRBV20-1,SARARSSYEQY
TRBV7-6,ASSLGVGTGSGNTIY
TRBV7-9,ACSLGTGRYNEQF
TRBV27,ASSLYGALGSNQPQH
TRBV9,ASSAQGGNQPQH
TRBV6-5,ASSWDGSYGYT
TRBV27,ASSLLSGILNTEAF
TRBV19,ASRQVQADYGYT
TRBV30,AWSVLSPTGQVDETQY
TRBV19,VSRRGQGGQPQH
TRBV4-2,ASSHPGLGPYNEQF
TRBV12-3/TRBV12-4,ASSTVPGTGTGYT
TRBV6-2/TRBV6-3,ASSYSPSGDTGELF
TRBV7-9,ASSLVERGDNVLT
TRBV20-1,SAKPPGLAGGPSYEQY
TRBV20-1,SAQRGSGGTDTQY
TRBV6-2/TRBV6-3,ATTERAYGHEQY
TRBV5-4,ASSLGRGSSYEQY
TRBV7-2,ASSLAKGLGGLEQF
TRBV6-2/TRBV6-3,ASSYLGLSSYEQY
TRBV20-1,SAKIKRERYTGELF
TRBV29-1,SVEERGSYNEQF
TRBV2,ASRDRGLSVGNQPQH
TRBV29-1,SVEERADSGNTIY